Below, 31 T cell receptor beta chains from the same sample are listed, as sequenced in a study of Ad26.COV2.S vaccination and SARS-CoV-2 variants. Using immunoSEQ multiplex PCR, the repertoire was profiled, and TCRdb retains in-frame clones only, with some absent. The sample carries approximately 300,000 clones, about 82% recorded once. Treatment defined: approximately 18 received Ad26.COV2.S at low or high dose, single or two shots; about 5 received placebo; per-sample allocation not given. Sample collection was performed on day 63 after the first vaccine or placebo injection. Sequencing used peripheral blood, obtained in a trial of Ad26.COV2.S vaccine versus placebo. Receptors originate from a person between 18 and 60 years old who received the Ad26.COV2.S COVID-19 vaccine or a placebo.

The chain is built from TRBV19 and TRBJ2-1; D is tentatively TRBD1 or TRBD2 (5 bases each). Germline CDR1 is LNHDA and CDR2 is SQIVND (reference sequence). The CDR3 runs 15 residues. The V and J ends lost 3 bases and 8 bases respectively, with 17 bases between them. CDR3 coding DNA: TGTGCCAGTAGTATCGCCGGGGCCCGTAGCGATGAGCAGTTCTTC. Amino acid sequence: CASSIAGARSDEQFF.

This clone was recorded a few times. The chain links TRBV3-1 (or the pseudogene TRBV3-2) to TRBJ1-2; D is ambiguous. Germline-derived CDR1 and CDR2 are LGHDT and YNNKEL (reference sequence). The CDR3 length is 15 residues. V was shortened by 4 bases and J by 0 bases, with 12 bases between the two germline ends. CDR3 DNA: TGTGCCAGCAGCCGGAACGGCGGGACTAACTATGGCTACACCTTC. Its translation: CASSRNGGTNYGYTF.

V gene TRBV18 combines with J gene TRBJ1-4; 7 positions agree with TRBD1. The junction had 7 bases not matched to a gene; V was cut back by 6 bases and J by 3 bases. The CDR3 runs 15 residues. Germline V gives CDR1 KGHSH, CDR2 LQKENI. This chain's CDR3 is CASSARQGANEKLFF. The DNA of the CDR3 is TGTGCCAGCTCGGCCAGACAGGGAGCTAATGAAAAACTGTTTTTT.

The chain carries TRBV7-6 and TRBJ1-5; D call uncertain. The CDR3 length is 13 residues. Germline CDR1 SGHVS, CDR2 FNYEAQ. The V end was cut by 4 bases, the J end by 0 bases, with 4 bases between. CDR3 coding DNA: TGTGCCAGCAGCTCGTATAGCAATCAGCCCCAGCATTTT. Protein product: CASSSYSNQPQHF.

The chain couples TRBV5-4 to TRBJ2-3; no reliable D call. The CDR3 consists of 15 residues. Germline CDR1 reads SGHNT; CDR2 reads YYREEE (reference sequence). Trimming cost V 0 bases and J 4 bases, with 12 bases left between them. The CDR3 sequence: CASSLEALGADTQYF. DNA for the CDR3: TGTGCCAGCAGCTTGGAGGCCCTTGGAGCAGATACGCAGTATTTT. The full variable domain, its missing parts supplied by reference TRBV5-4 and TRBJ2-3, is ETGVTQSPTHLIKTRGQQVTLRCSSQSGHNTVSWYQQALGQGPQFIFQYYREEENGRGNFPPRFSGLQFPNYSSELNVNALELDDSALYLCASSLEALGADTQYFGPGTRLTVL.

The chain employs TRBV29-1 and TRBJ1-1, with D unclear. CDR3 size: 13 residues. Trimming removed 0 bases at V and 1 base at J, with 6 bases between. The V gene's germline CDR1 is SQVTM and CDR2 ANQGSEA. The CDR3 sequence: CSVEDTGNTEAFF. The CDR3 region has the DNA TGCAGCGTTGAAGATACCGGGAACACTGAAGCTTTCTTT.

The CDR3 nucleotides are TGTGCCAGCAGCCGACAGGGGCCTGGGGATACGCAGTATTTT. This gives the protein CASSRQGPGDTQYF. The chain joins TRBV6-2 or TRBV6-3 to TRBJ2-3; the match to TRBD1 covers 8 bases. CDR1 is MNHEY and CDR2 is SVGEGT in the germline V gene. This CDR3 region has 14 residues. The trim removed 6 bases at V and 6 bases at J, leaving 8 bases unmatched.

This clone was found once. This chain uses TRBV7-8 with TRBJ2-7, with 7 bases fitting TRBD1. J gave up 1 base and V 1 base, and 4 bases lay outside the gene matches. Germline V gene sequence: CDR1 SGHVS, CDR2 FQNEAQ. The CDR3 contains 15 residues. The CDR3 here is CASSLVAGGSYEQYF. The CDR3 nucleotides read TGTGCCAGCAGCTTAGTGGCAGGGGGATCCTACGAGCAGTACTTC.

This clone was observed once. The V call is TRBV10-2, the J call TRBJ2-3; possible D gene TRBD2, 5 bases. CDR1 and CDR2 (germline): WSHSY, SAAADI. With 0 bases removed from V and 6 bases from J, the gap between germline ends came to 13 bases. The CDR3 runs 15 residues. CDR3 nucleotide sequence: TGCGCCAGCAGTGAGTCGATGCTAGCATCCGATACGCAGTATTTT. Translated, it gives CASSESMLASDTQYF.

This sequence joins TRBV10-3 and TRBJ2-1, with 8 bases fitting TRBD2. The V and J ends lost 2 bases and 8 bases, in that order; junction bases with no gene match: 5. The germline V gene encodes CDR1 ENHRY and CDR2 SYGVKD. The CDR3 extends over 14 amino acids. CDR3 in DNA: TGTGCCATCAGTGAGATGCGGGGGGACGATGAGCAGTTCTTC. It translates to CAISEMRGDDEQFF.

The chain combines TRBV6-2 or TRBV6-3 with TRBJ2-3; 10 positions match TRBD2. Unmatched junction bases numbered 5, after V lost 0 bases and J lost 2 bases. Per germline, CDR1 MNHEY and CDR2 SVGEGT. CDR3 length: 17 residues. CDR3 region: CASSYSISGGSTDTQYF. CDR3 DNA sequence: TGTGCCAGCAGTTACTCGATTAGCGGGGGGTCCACAGATACGCAGTATTTT.

This sequence joins TRBV25-1 and TRBJ2-5; TRBD1 aligns across 10 bases. In germline, CDR1 is MGHDK, CDR2 SYGVNS. The CDR3 loop spans 15 amino acids. V was pared by 6 bases and J by 1 base, with 5 bases of the junction left unmatched. The CDR3 loop is CASSAGQGVQETQYF. CDR3 sequence (DNA): TGTGCCAGCAGCGCCGGACAGGGGGTCCAAGAGACCCAGTACTTC.

The V call is TRBV18, the J call TRBJ1-6; D possibly corresponds to TRBD1 (5 bases). Trimming stripped 2 bases from V and 9 bases from J, with 11 bases between. Germline CDR1 reads KGHSH; CDR2 reads LQKENI. CDR3 length: 14 amino acids. The CDR3 protein is CASSPEGTPSPLHF. Here the CDR3 DNA reads TGTGCCAGCTCACCAGAGGGGACCCCTTCACCCCTCCACTTT.

V and J are TRBV9 and TRBJ2-1; the D gene is possibly TRBD2 (5 bases). Trimming took 0 bases from V and 8 from J, leaving 12 bases between them. CDR3 size: 14 residues. Per germline, CDR1 SGDLS and CDR2 YYNGEE. CDR3 in DNA: TGTGCCAGCAGCGTAGCACCTAGCTCGGATGAGCAGTTCTTC. This gives the protein CASSVAPSSDEQFF.

This clone was counted only a few times. The chain recombines TRBV5-1 with TRBJ2-7; no clear D. Trimming pared 0 bases from V and 3 bases from J, leaving 13 bases between. Germline V gene sequence: CDR1 SGHRS, CDR2 YFSETQ. The CDR3 consists of 15 residues. CDR3 protein: CASSLASRGYYEQYF. DNA for the CDR3: TGCGCCAGCAGCTTGGCCTCGAGAGGCTACTACGAGCAGTACTTC. Drawing the rest from reference TRBV5-1 and TRBJ2-7, the complete variable domain is KAGVTQTPRYLIKTRGQQVTLSCSPISGHRSVSWYQQTPGQGLQFLFEYFSETQRNKGNFPGRFSGRQFSNSRSEMNVSTLELGDSALYLCASSLASRGYYEQYFGPGTRLTVT.

V is TRBV7-9 and J is TRBJ1-2; a weak D match, TRBD1 (6 bases). This CDR3 is 13 amino acids long. The V gene lost 5 bases and the J gene lost 4 bases, with 11 bases spanning the gap. Germline values: CDR1 SEHNR, CDR2 FQNEAQ (reference sequence). CDR3 sequence reads: CASSTGKSYGYTF. CDR3 nucleotide sequence: TGTGCCAGCAGCACAGGGAAGAGCTATGGCTACACCTTC. Looking up the rest from reference TRBV7-9 and TRBJ1-2 gives the full variable domain: DTGVSQNPRHKITKRGQNVTFRCDPISEHNRLYWYRQTLGQGPEFLTYFQNEAQLEKSRLLSDRFSAERPKGSFSTLEIQRTEQGDSAMYLCASSTGKSYGYTFGSGTRLTVV.

V is TRBV11-3 and J is TRBJ2-1, with D uncertain. The CDR3 is made up of 12 amino acids. With 5 bases removed from V and 9 bases from J, the gap between germline ends came to 11 bases. Germline lookup yields CDR1 SGHNT and CDR2 YENEEA. The CDR3 nucleotides read TGTGCCAGCAGCCTCGACGGACCTGAGCAGTTCTTC. It encodes CASSLDGPEQFF.

The chain carries TRBV9 and TRBJ1-2; D may be TRBD1 (5 bases). The CDR3 sequence is 13 residues long. The germline CDR1 and CDR2 sequences are SGDLS and YYNGEE. V was pared by 5 bases and J by 8 bases, with 16 bases between. CDR3 loop: CASRPGRGSGYTF. CDR3 nucleotides: TGTGCCAGCAGGCCCGGACGGGGCTCGGGCTACACCTTC.

The count of this clone is one. V is TRBV2 and J is TRBJ1-1, with 9 bases matching TRBD1. The CDR3 consists of 15 residues. J lost 4 bases, V lost 7 bases, and 10 bases had no gene match. Germline loops: CDR1 SNHLY, CDR2 FYNNEI. CDR3 coding DNA: TGTGCCAGCAACGGACAGGGGAAAGTGAGCACTGAAGCTTTCTTT. As protein: CASNGQGKVSTEAFF.

The chain carries TRBV30 and TRBJ1-2; maybe TRBD1 (5 bases). V was clipped by 3 bases and J by 2 bases, with 10 bases between them. Germline CDR1 reads GTSNPN; CDR2 reads SVGIG (reference sequence). The CDR3 spans 13 residues. CDR3 in amino acids: CAWSQGWNYGYTF. CDR3 coding DNA: TGTGCCTGGAGCCAGGGTTGGAACTATGGCTACACCTTC.

The rearrangement uses TRBV7-2 and TRBJ2-5, with D possibly TRBD2 on 5 matching bases. Germline V lookup: CDR1 SGHTA, CDR2 FQGNSA. Trimming took off 5 bases at V and 2 bases at J, with 9 bases between the two ends. The CDR3 runs to 13 residues. CDR3 nucleotides: TGTGCCAGCAGCGCTGAGCGGCAAGAGACCCAGTACTTC. Translated, it gives CASSAERQETQYF.

This chain uses TRBV11-2 with TRBJ2-7, with D possibly TRBD2 on 5 matching bases. Trimming removed 2 bases from V and 7 bases from J, with 12 bases in between. This CDR3 region has 13 residues. The V gene's germline CDR1 is SGHAT and CDR2 FQNNGV. The CDR3 DNA reads TGTGCCAGCAGCTTAATTGCTAGAGGGGAGCAGTACTTC. This codes for CASSLIARGEQYF.

The rearrangement joins TRBV5-6 to TRBJ2-7, with D possibly matching TRBD1 (5 bases). V lost 3 bases, J lost 3 bases, and 10 bases lay in between. Germline CDR1 is SGHDT and CDR2 is YYEEEE. The CDR3 extends over 13 amino acids. The chain's CDR3 is CASSSLDSYEQYF. CDR3 nucleotides: TGTGCCAGCAGCTCACTCGACAGCTACGAGCAGTACTTC.

The V and J genes are TRBV5-4 and TRBJ1-2; D call uncertain. The germline V gene has CDR1 SGHNT and CDR2 YYREEE (reference sequence). CDR3 length: 14 amino acids. Trimming took 3 bases from V and 0 from J, leaving 9 bases between them. The CDR3 DNA follows: TGTGCCAGCAGCTCACGAGTAGCTAACTATGGCTACACCTTC. Translated: CASSSRVANYGYTF.

The genes are TRBV5-1 and TRBJ1-3; weak D call: TRBD1 (6 bases). Germline loops: CDR1 SGHRS, CDR2 YFSETQ. The CDR3 has 14 residues. The V gene lost 5 bases and the J gene lost 4 bases, with 13 bases spanning the gap. CDR3 region: CASRQGPEGNTIYF. Here the CDR3 DNA reads TGCGCCAGCAGACAGGGCCCTGAAGGAAACACCATATATTTT.

The chain uses TRBV3-1 (or the pseudogene TRBV3-2) and TRBJ2-3; tentative D call: TRBD1 (6 bases). Germline V gene data show CDR1 as LGHDT and CDR2 as YNNKEL (reference sequence). The CDR3 spans 15 residues. Trimming pared 4 bases from V and 1 base from J, leaving 12 bases between. CDR3 in amino acids: CASSPGEGGTDTQYF. The CDR3 DNA sequence: TGTGCCAGCAGCCCAGGTGAGGGGGGCACAGATACGCAGTATTTT.

This chain's CDR3 is CASSVAPTTNTGELFF. CDR3 nucleotides: TGTGCCAGCAGCGTAGCCCCCACGACGAACACCGGGGAGCTGTTTTTT. The chain links TRBV9 to TRBJ2-2; D not certain. The CDR3 consists of 16 residues. Germline CDR1 reads SGDLS; CDR2 reads YYNGEE. V was trimmed by 0 bases and J by 0 bases, leaving 9 bases between them.

The chain recombines TRBV14 with TRBJ2-2; D is possibly TRBD1 or TRBD2 (6 bases each). The CDR3 extends over 17 amino acids. Trimming removed 1 base from V and 0 bases from J, with 12 bases in between. From germline, CDR1 is SGHDN and CDR2 FVKESK. In nucleotides, the CDR3 is TGTGCCAGCAGCCAAGGGGGGGCGACACCGAACACCGGGGAGCTGTTTTTT. Amino acids: CASSQGGATPNTGELFF.

The chain combines TRBV5-1 with TRBJ2-7, with D possibly matching TRBD1 (5 bases). Trimming removed 0 bases at V and 0 bases at J, with 7 bases between. This CDR3 is built from 14 residues. The germline CDR1 and CDR2 sequences are SGHRS and YFSETQ. The DNA of the CDR3 is TGCGCCAGCAGCTTGGAGGACACCTCCTACGAGCAGTACTTC. Amino acids: CASSLEDTSYEQYF.

This rearrangement joins TRBV19 to TRBJ2-7, with a weak D call TRBD2 (7 bases). Germline loops: CDR1 LNHDA, CDR2 SQIVND (reference sequence). The CDR3 has 17 amino acids. V gave up 7 bases and J gave up 2 bases, with 24 bases separating them. CDR3 sequence: CASTLTLGGGGAYEQYF. The CDR3, as DNA: TGTGCCAGTACTCTGACTCTCGGAGGCGGGGGCGCCTACGAGCAGTACTTC.

The chain employs TRBV30 and TRBJ2-5, with TRBD1 matching over 8 bases. Germline loops: CDR1 GTSNPN, CDR2 SVGIG (reference sequence). V lost 0 bases and J lost 10; bases outside the gene matches: 10. The CDR3 extends over 14 amino acids. The CDR3 protein is CAWSVSRGPRNQYF. CDR3 DNA sequence: TGTGCCTGGAGTGTATCCAGGGGGCCTAGAAACCAGTACTTC.